This is a list of T cell receptor beta chains from one sample in a study of blood T cell repertoires in COVID-19. Here immunoSEQ multiplex PCR was the method, and the copy in TCRdb shows in-frame clones only, minus some. The sample yields about 40,000 clones, about nine tenths seen once. What was sequenced was peripheral blood. All receptors come from a woman at least 80 years old with active COVID-19. CDR3s include the opening cysteine and the closing phenylalanine or tryptophan. D genes are given only for firm matches. Part of the rows lack a size; the others show once, few, many or a class for expanded clones.

d_gene,abundance,v_gene,j_gene,CDR3nt,CDR3aa
NA,once,TRBV9,TRBJ1-3,TGTGCCAGCAGCCCCCGGGACATCAACTCTGGAAACACCATATATTTT,CASSPRDINSGNTIYF
TRBD1,NA,TRBV6-5,TRBJ1-3,TGTGCCAGCAGTACGGGACAGCCAAACACCATATATTTT,CASSTGQPNTIYF
NA,NA,TRBV6-6,TRBJ2-3,TGTGCCAGCAGTCCTCCCACTCGGGATACGCAGTATTTT,CASSPPTRDTQYF
TRBD1,once,TRBV30,TRBJ2-7,TGTGCCTGGAGTGCGGACAGGGGACCATCCTACGAGCAGTACTTC,CAWSADRGPSYEQYF
NA,few,TRBV7-8,TRBJ2-3,TGTGCCAGCAGCTTAGTAACAGGGCGAAGCACAGATACGCAGTATTTT,CASSLVTGRSTDTQYF
TRBD1,NA,TRBV3-1/TRBV3-2,TRBJ2-7,TGTGCCAGCAGCCAGACTACCTGGGGGGACAGGGTGATCGAGCAGTACTTC,CASSQTTWGDRVIEQYF
TRBD2,NA,TRBV6-2/TRBV6-3,TRBJ2-2,TGTGCCAGCAGCTCCGGGACTAGCACCGGGGAGCTGTTTTTT,CASSSGTSTGELFF
NA,NA,TRBV18,TRBJ2-2,TGTGCCAGCTCACCATTGGAGTCCGGGGAGCTGTTTTTT,CASSPLESGELFF
TRBD1,NA,TRBV28,TRBJ1-3,TGTGCCAGCACTGGAACGACAGGGGCTGGAAACACCATATATTTT,CASTGTTGAGNTIYF
TRBD1,NA,TRBV15,TRBJ2-5,TGTGCCACCAGCAGGGACAGGGATTCGGAGACCCAGTACTTC,CATSRDRDSETQYF
NA,NA,TRBV7-2,TRBJ2-7,TGTGCCAGCAGCATACGTCGGGACTCCTACGAGCAGTACTTC,CASSIRRDSYEQYF
NA,NA,TRBV19,TRBJ1-5,TGTGCCAGTAGTCTTCGAGGCGGACCCCAGCATTTT,CASSLRGGPQHF
TRBD1,NA,TRBV7-2,TRBJ1-1,TGTGCCAGCAGCTTAGTCCGGGACAGGGGGAACACTGAAGCTTTCTTT,CASSLVRDRGNTEAFF
TRBD2,NA,TRBV5-4,TRBJ2-7,TGTGCCAGCAGCGCGGGACTAGCGGGTACCTCCTACGAGCAGTACTTC,CASSAGLAGTSYEQYF
NA,NA,TRBV6-5,TRBJ1-6,TGTGCCACCCGAGAAGGGGTCTGGTCACCCCTCCACTTT,CATREGVWSPLHF
TRBD1,NA,TRBV5-4,TRBJ1-1,TGTGCCAGCAGCAAGGTTCGGGGACAGGTGTCCGGCACTGAAGCTTTCTTT,CASSKVRGQVSGTEAFF
NA,NA,TRBV29-1,TRBJ2-2,TGCAGCGTTGCCTCAGGGACCGGGGAGCTGTTTTTT,CSVASGTGELFF
TRBD2,NA,TRBV9,TRBJ2-1,TGTGCCAGCAGCGCGCGGGGGGAATCCTACAATGAGCAGTTCTTC,CASSARGESYNEQFF
NA,NA,TRBV14,TRBJ1-1,TGTGCCAGCAGCCTAGGACAGCGTGAAGCTTTCTTT,CASSLGQREAFF
NA,NA,TRBV5-3,TRBJ2-5,TGTGCCAGAAGCTTGGGGAGGGTGGAGACCCAGTACTTC,CARSLGRVETQYF
TRBD1,NA,TRBV7-8,TRBJ2-5,TGTGCCAGCAGCTGGACAGGGGGCCCAGAGACCCAGTACTTC,CASSWTGGPETQYF
NA,NA,TRBV5-1,TRBJ2-7,TGCGCCAGCAGCTCAACAGGGCAATTCGGCGAGCAGTACTTC,CASSSTGQFGEQYF
TRBD1,NA,TRBV5-1,TRBJ1-2,TGCGCCAGCAGCCTTGAGACAGGGGCTGGCCTCTATGGCTACACCTTC,CASSLETGAGLYGYTF
TRBD1,NA,TRBV7-2,TRBJ1-1,TGTGCCAGCAGCCTAAGACAGGGAACGAGAGCTTTCTTT,CASSLRQGTRAFF
NA,NA,TRBV4-1,TRBJ2-7,TGCGCCAGCAGCCAAGAAATCTTATCCGGGGTCGAGCAGTACTTC,CASSQEILSGVEQYF
TRBD1,NA,TRBV11-2,TRBJ1-2,TGTGCCAGCAGACAAGACAGGGGTTACGGTGGCTACACCTTC,CASRQDRGYGGYTF
TRBD1,NA,TRBV4-3,TRBJ1-1,TGCGCCAGCAGCCAAGTGAGGGGAACAGGGGTAGCTGAAGCTTTCTTT,CASSQVRGTGVAEAFF
NA,NA,TRBV4-3,TRBJ1-2,TGCGCCAGCAGCCAAGAAGGAGCGGGGCGAAACTATGGCTACACCTTC,CASSQEGAGRNYGYTF
TRBD1,NA,TRBV28,TRBJ1-2,TGTGCCAGCACTACGGACAGGGTCTATGGCTACACCTTC,CASTTDRVYGYTF
NA,NA,TRBV5-6,TRBJ2-3,TGTGCCAGCAGCTTGGAGTACTCAGATACGCAGTATTTT,CASSLEYSDTQYF
NA,NA,TRBV24-1,TRBJ2-5,TGTGCCACCAAGACGGGAGAGACCCAGTACTTC,CATKTGETQYF
NA,NA,TRBV11-3,TRBJ1-1,TGTGCCAGCAGCTTAGGGGGCCCAAACACTGAAGCTTTCTTT,CASSLGGPNTEAFF
TRBD2,NA,TRBV5-5,TRBJ2-2,TGTGCCAGCAGCTTGGCTAGCGGTTGGACCGGGGAGCTGTTTTTT,CASSLASGWTGELFF
TRBD2,NA,TRBV18,TRBJ2-3,TGTGCCAGCTCACCGGCACGACTAGCGGGGGGCAGCACAGATACGCAGTATTTT,CASSPARLAGGSTDTQYF
NA,once,TRBV4-1,TRBJ2-1,TGCGCCAGCAGCCAAGACGAGGGCAACTCCTACAATGAGCAGTTCTTC,CASSQDEGNSYNEQFF